This T cell receptor beta chain stems from a study of cytomegalovirus exposure and HLA in healthy donors. Study-wide results and limits: The study put some 150 TCR beta chains on its list as cytomegalovirus-associated. In a later analysis, TCR beta V- and J-gene trimming showed a link to a missense DCLRE1C variant.

Healthy bone marrow donors made up the donors. The PCR used 60 Vbeta and 13 Jbeta primers. TCRdb keeps only in-frame clones here, not all; method: immunoSEQ multiplex PCR. Here the sample spans about 120,000 clones, approximately 80% being singletons. Regarding this clone: Its antigen remains unidentified.

The sequenced sample was PBMCs. This TCR came from a man aged 35-49 years in good health and CMV-seronegative.

The chain's CDR3 is CASSSYTTGVLGYTF. CDR3 sequence (DNA): TGTGCCAGCAGCTCCTACACCACAGGGGTTCTTGGCTACACCTTC. The chain joins TRBV5-4 to TRBJ1-2; 7 nucleotides align to TRBD1. Germline CDR1 is SGHNT and CDR2 is YYREEE (reference sequence). J lost 7 bases, V lost 3 bases, and 12 bases had no gene match. CDR3 length equals 15 residues. Filled out from reference TRBV5-4 and TRBJ1-2, the complete variable domain reads ETGVTQSPTHLIKTRGQQVTLRCSSQSGHNTVSWYQQALGQGPQFIFQYYREEENGRGNFPPRFSGLQFPNYSSELNVNALELDDSALYLCASSSYTTGVLGYTFGSGTRLTVV.